One T cell receptor beta chain is described in this entry. This receptor's antigen is unknown. Base qualities are not at hand, and no much larger clone is one base apart. The data derive from a study of blood T cell repertoires in COVID-19 (dated by TCRdb to the early 2020s). Regarding the study in general: Samples from collaborators originated in the United States, Italy and Spain and spanned both the acute and convalescent phases of COVID-19. Nearly every sample came with metadata listing a de-identified subject ID, COVID-19 status, age in years and sex. Deeply sampled blood TCRbeta repertoires from subjects exposed to, actively infected with, or recovered from COVID-19 were included in the dataset. The prospective study material was composed of cDNA or gDNA derived from T cells, B-cell-depleted T cells, or PBMCs. The repertoires were made available in a free public database intended to serve as a resource for research on the immune response to SARS-CoV-2. Where available, HLA class I and class II types were taken from metadata supplied by the sample provider and were not determined by assay-based typing. Samples came from the ongoing ImmuneRACE study (first 160 participants) plus 1,254 subjects from 6 global collaborators.

Counted from cysteine to phenylalanine, this CDR3 has 19 amino acids. Kept here is only the CDR3 DNA, which spans 57 bases and is read in frame from base 1. Based on the germline V gene, the CDR1 and CDR2 sequences are ENHRY and SYGVKD. The junction carries 24 bases between V and J, which are trimmed by 6 bases and 0 bases respectively. One collaborating source in Seattle enrolled patients while the patients were actively infected and followed the patients over time throughout the course of disease. Each collaborating institution followed its own protocols to collect whole blood in K2EDTA tubes. For TCRbeta analysis, collaborators shipped samples as frozen whole blood, isolated PBMCs, or DNA extracted from either of those sample types. What the study reported, not specific to this receptor: Clinical and demographic metadata were provided uncurated, with the amount varying by source and participant.

TCRbeta CDR3 regions were amplified from genomic DNA using the immunoSEQ Assay, a bias-controlled multiplex PCR. Regarding the original processing steps: The number of nucleated cells in each sample was estimated by amplification of reference gene primers within the assay. To quantify the absolute abundance of each unique TCRbeta CDR3 rearrangement, sequence reads were collapsed and filtered. For each sample, productive Simpson clonality was calculated as the square root of Simpson's diversity index across productive rearrangements. In TCRdb, the immuneACCESS table is reduced to in-frame sequences with V and J assigned. These tables do not hold every clone; where another copy was compared, an unresolved V gene accounts for under half, and the others remain unexplained. The DNA gave D and trimming, while V, J and clone size come from that table. The sample table contains 80,000 to 95,000 clones; only one count was recorded for around 81% of them. 4% to 5.5% of the sample is held by the ten biggest clonotypes.

The receptor comes from a man of 80 years or more with COVID-19, enrolled during active disease. Sequenced material: peripheral blood. Rearrangement joined TRBV10-3 to TRBJ2-1, and the D gene may be TRBD2, 8 bases matching. The CDR3 reads as follows: CAIRPGGRGAPNSYNEQFF. The bases read TGTGCCATCAGACCAGGGGGGCGGGGGGCCCCGAACTCCTACAATGAGCAGTTCTTC.